The following is a T cell receptor beta chain sequence with its context. It lacks a known antigen. Per-nucleotide qualities are absent, and no much larger clonotype sits a single base away. Using the deep immunoSEQ assay, multiplex PCR amplified TCR CDR3 regions from genomic DNA. Extracted genomic DNA from each cell subset was distributed evenly across all wells of several immunoSEQ 96-well plates, and each plate was treated as a replicate. Each replicate PCR for sorted subsets received roughly 0.2 ug genomic DNA, equal to about 29,000 T cell genomes. The purified libraries were quantified using a Qubit 3.0 fluorometer, sized with a Bioanalyzer 2100, and then quantified again using the KAPA Library Quantification kit. Every immunoSEQ 96-well plate was sequenced on a separate single-read 150-cycle Illumina NextSeq 550 flow cell. As for how the authors treated the data: Because the immunoSEQ output held only junctional sequences and lacked quality scores, the filtering could not match the filtering applied to full-length reads. To assign V/J genes and CDR3, sequences were annotated using PyIR, a Python wrapper for IgBLAST v1.9, with IMGT germline references. Any read was removed if the V/J assignment was weak (E-value above 1e-6), the CDR3 was missing, or the read contained stop codons, out-of-frame junctions, or ambiguous translated residues. A V3J clonotype was defined by an identical inferred V gene, J gene, and CDR3 amino acid sequence. To compute the percentage overlap between repertoires, the number of shared unique clonotypes was divided by the size of the smaller repertoire. Three approaches were used to assess repertoire richness: RTK rarefaction, the Chao1 estimator, and Recon v2.1 estimates of unobserved clonotypes. OLGA was used to compute generation probabilities for all TCRbeta clonotypes that the gDNA method yielded from several donors. TCRdb mirrors the immuneACCESS table, restricted to in-frame sequences. Some clones are absent from its copies; in checked studies, under half trace to an unresolved V gene, and the reason for the others is unknown. V and J calls and clone size are given by that table; D and trimming were obtained from the DNA. For this sample the table gives about 980,000 clones, of which about 80% were detected only once. The top ten constitute about 1.5% of the sample.

These data come from a study of shared clonotypes between healthy human individuals (dated by TCRdb to the early 2020s). With regard to the full study: The cohort comprised a couple of women and a few men aged 18 to 49 years. Libraries were prepared and TCR repertoires were sequenced by different laboratories using diverse techniques, in order to increase sequencing depth and limit assay-specific biases. Leukapheresis yielded between about 0.85 and 9.5 billion PBMCs per donor. To estimate repertoire size and how much clonotype sharing occurs between individuals, the study deeply sequenced the blood TCR repertoires of roughly 5 healthy adults. For each donor, CD4 naive and CD4 memory were each run on three plates, CD8 naive on two plates, and CD8 memory on one plate. General conclusions and limits of the study: Sampling was restricted to blood, and TCR repertoires in tissue are likely to differ from TCR repertoires in blood. Compared with non-shared clonotypes, the clonotypes found in all four sorted-subset donors had higher generation probabilities. Based on pairwise subsampling, the degree of clonotype sharing among donors was expected to be affected by sequencing depth. Naive subsets generally had larger estimated clonotype richness than memory subsets. The genetic and exposure-history diversity represented was limited by the small number of donors. Sharing across a handful of donors was observed for about 5% of naive CD4, 3.5% of naive CD8, 2.3% of memory CD4, and around 0.4% of memory CD8 clonotypes. Even with the large sequencing depth, rarefaction of the sorted-subset datasets indicated that sequencing was incomplete.

Healthy HIV-negative adults with no recently reported acute infections or vaccinations were included as donors. Only Caucasian adults living in Nashville, Tennessee, USA were represented among the donors. CD4+ T cells were enriched by magnetic negative selection; naive cells were then positively selected on CD45RA, and the negative fraction formed the memory subset. Blood was collected by leukapheresis, and PBMCs were isolated by Ficoll-Histopaque density gradient centrifugation and then cryopreserved in liquid nitrogen vapor phase. Analytical flow cytometry was used to check the purity and quantity of each magnetically sorted T cell population. Genomic DNA was isolated from each sorted fraction and quantified by UV absorbance on a Nanodrop 2000c. From the germline V gene, CDR1 is MDHEN and CDR2 is SYDVKM. V lost 5 bases and J lost 4 bases, and the count of bases not matched to a germline gene is 4. The CDR3 runs 15 amino acids, cysteine and phenylalanine included. Only the CDR3 portion is preserved as DNA: 45 bases, with reading frame beginning at the first base.

Specimen: memory CD4+ T cells sorted from blood. The sample's cell subset or site label, decoded: CD45RA-negative fraction. The V and J genes are TRBV28 and TRBJ2-3; TRBD2 lines up with 12 middle nucleotides. The sequence was collected from a man between 18 and 35 years old in good health. The DNA sequence is TGTGCCAGCAGTAAGACTAGCGGGGGTTCAGATACGCAGTATTTT. It codes for CASSKTSGGSDTQYF.